One sample yielded the 17 T cell receptor beta chains listed below, sequenced in a study of yellow fever vaccine responses in identical twins. MiXCR, applied by TCRdb to the RT-PCR reads, yields one record per CDR3 protein. The sample lists 2,000 to 3,000 distinct CDR3 sequences; roughly 80% were seen once. The sequenced sample was T cells from blood (PBMCs), unsorted or a sorted subset (not recorded which), obtained before or after yellow fever vaccination (not recorded which). The receptors here all came from a woman between 18 and 29 years old who received the yellow fever vaccine.

V usage is TRBV12-3 or TRBV12-4 and J usage is TRBJ2-2, with D perhaps matching TRBD1 or TRBD2 (5 bases each). Deletions cut 3 bases from V and 6 bases from J, with 11 bases between. This CDR3 has 14 residues. CDR3 sequence: CASSLGEAAGELFF. The CDR3 DNA follows: TGTGCCAGCAGTTTGGGGGAAGCAGCCGGGGAGCTGTTTTTT.

This clonotype was seen once. The chain combines TRBV29-1 with TRBJ2-7; TRBD1 aligns across 9 bases. Germline V lookup: CDR1 SQVTM, CDR2 ANQGSEA. This CDR3 is 15 amino acids long. V shed 6 bases and J 7 bases; nucleotides not matched to a gene: 16. DNA of the CDR3: TGCAGCGTCCTTCTGCTGACAGGGGGGTCTCTGGAGCAGTACTTC. As protein: CSVLLLTGGSLEQYF.

This clonotype was found a few times. The chain links TRBV5-5 to TRBJ2-3; no clear D gene. The CDR3 consists of 13 residues. Germline-derived CDR1 and CDR2 are SGHKS and YYEKEE (reference sequence). The V gene lost 1 base and the J gene lost 2 bases, with 5 bases spanning the gap. CDR3 amino acids: CASSLWLTDTQYF. The CDR3 coding sequence is TGTGCCAGCAGCTTGTGGCTCACAGATACGCAGTATTTT.

This rearrangement joins TRBV6-1 to TRBJ2-1; 10 positions agree with TRBD2. The CDR3 loop spans 16 amino acids. Germline V lookup: CDR1 MNHNS, CDR2 SASEGT. V shed 3 bases and J 5 bases; nucleotides not matched to a gene: 7. CDR3 DNA: TGTGCCAGCAGTGAGGCTAGCGGGAGCGCCAACAATGAGCAGTTCTTC. This codes for CASSEASGSANNEQFF.

The V and J genes are TRBV4-1 and TRBJ1-5; maybe TRBD1 (6 bases). Trimming took off 1 base at V and 7 bases at J, with 14 bases between the two ends. There are 15 residues in the CDR3. The germline CDR1 and CDR2 sequences are MGHRA and YSYEKL. The CDR3 loop reads CASSQVTGTSQPQHF. In DNA form, the CDR3 reads TGCGCCAGCAGCCAAGTTACAGGGACCAGCCAGCCCCAGCATTTT.

The sample holds a few counts of this clonotype. The J gene is TRBJ1-6, the V gene TRBV23-1; D unresolved. TRBV23-1 is an open reading frame, and its role is uncertain. The V and J ends lost 0 bases and 12 bases respectively, with 0 bases between them. The CDR3 is made up of 10 amino acids. The CDR3 loop is CASSQSPLHF. The CDR3 DNA reads as TGCGCCAGCAGTCAATCACCCCTCCACTTT.

The chain recombines TRBV10-3 with TRBJ2-5; the match to TRBD1 covers 8 bases. Per the germline V gene, CDR1 is ENHRY and CDR2 is SYGVKD. This CDR3 is built from 15 residues. After removal of 2 bases from V and 1 base from J, the junction contained 3 bases not matched to a gene. The CDR3 DNA reads as TGTGCCATCAGTGAGGACAGGGGTCCCCAAGAGACCCAGTACTTC. Translation: CAISEDRGPQETQYF.

The J gene is TRBJ2-7, the V gene TRBV12-3 or TRBV12-4; D gene uncertain. The V gene lost 8 bases and the J gene lost 1 base, with 3 bases spanning the gap. The CDR3 is 10 amino acids. The CDR3 DNA follows: TGTGCCAGCGGATCCTACGAGCAGTACTTC. It codes for CASGSYEQYF.

The chain uses TRBV12-3 or TRBV12-4 and TRBJ2-3; 8 bases map to TRBD1. The CDR3 consists of 14 residues. After removal of 4 bases from V and 6 bases from J, the junction contained 6 bases not matched to a gene. CDR3 region: CASSSARGLDTQYF. The CDR3 coding sequence is TGTGCCAGCAGTTCTGCCAGGGGGCTGGATACGCAGTATTTT.

The chain recombines TRBV25-1 with TRBJ2-5; a possible D gene is TRBD1 (6 bases). Trimming took off 2 bases at V and 1 base at J, with 14 bases between the two ends. The CDR3 is 16 residues long. CDR1 MGHDK and CDR2 SYGVNS come from the germline V gene. CDR3 amino acids: CASSEPQRTAQETQYF. CDR3 coding DNA: TGTGCCAGCAGTGAACCCCAACGGACAGCCCAAGAGACCCAGTACTTC.

The rearrangement joins TRBV5-4 to TRBJ2-7; no reliable D call. The CDR3 covers 12 residues. Deletions cut 0 bases from V and 4 bases from J, with 5 bases between. The germline V gene has CDR1 SGHNT and CDR2 YYREEE (reference sequence). The CDR3 coding sequence is TGTGCCAGCAGCTTGGAGGGATACGAGCAGTACTTC. Translating gives CASSLEGYEQYF.

This chain joins TRBV11-1 and TRBJ2-7, with TRBD2 matching over 8 bases. CDR3 length: 15 residues. Germline trimming cut 5 bases from V and 2 bases from J; bases unmatched to any gene: 8. Germline V gene data show CDR1 as SGHAT and CDR2 as FQDESV (reference sequence). The CDR3 is CASSTIPGLAYEQYF. The DNA of the CDR3 is TGTGCCAGCAGCACCATACCGGGACTAGCCTACGAGCAGTACTTC. Full variable domain (remainder filled in from reference TRBV11-1 and TRBJ2-7): EAEVAQSPRYKITEKSQAVAFWCDPISGHATLYWYRQILGQGPELLVQFQDESVVDDSQLPKDRFSAERLKGVDSTLKIQPAELGDSAMYLCASSTIPGLAYEQYFGPGTRLTVT.

This chain connects TRBV6-5 to TRBJ2-1, with D maybe TRBD1 (6 bases). The V gene lost 2 bases and the J gene lost 4 bases, with 15 bases spanning the gap. CDR1 MNHEY and CDR2 SVGAGI come from the germline V gene. CDR3 length equals 16 residues. The CDR3 sequence: CASSYLGQHQYNEQFF. CDR3 sequence (DNA): TGTGCCAGCAGTTACCTGGGACAACACCAATACAATGAGCAGTTCTTC.

The chain combines TRBV4-3 with TRBJ2-7; TRBD2 matches at 8 bases. This CDR3 is 15 amino acids long. Germline assignment: CDR1 LGHNA and CDR2 YSLEER. Losses at the gene ends were 0 bases for V and 5 bases for J; bases not matched to a gene: 6. The CDR3 DNA is TGCGCCAGCAGCCAAGATCTAGGACTAGCAGACGAGCAGTACTTC. This translates into CASSQDLGLADEQYF.

The J gene is TRBJ2-1, the V gene TRBV4-2; TRBD1 or TRBD2 may be the D gene (5 bases each). From germline, CDR1 is LGHNA and CDR2 YNFKEQ. This CDR3 has 15 residues. The V end was cut by 6 bases, the J end by 0 bases, with 12 bases between. The CDR3, as DNA: TGTGCCAGCAGGAGGGGCAGGGACTCCTACAATGAGCAGTTCTTC. Protein sequence: CASRRGRDSYNEQFF.

The genes are TRBV5-1 and TRBJ2-7; 11 nucleotides match TRBD1. The CDR3 has 15 residues. V trimming: 3 bases; J trimming: 3 bases; junction bases outside the gene matches: 5. Germline CDR1 and CDR2: SGHRS and YFSETQ. The CDR3 region has the DNA TGCGCCAGCAGCTGGAGCGGGACAGGGGGCTACGAGCAGTACTTC. This encodes CASSWSGTGGYEQYF.

The chain employs TRBV20-1 and TRBJ1-1, with a weak D call TRBD1 (6 bases). Trimming removed 5 bases at V and 5 bases at J, with 12 bases between. Germline values: CDR1 DFQATT, CDR2 SNEGSKA (reference sequence). The CDR3 length is 12 residues. The CDR3 coding sequence is TGCAGTGCTGGATACAGGGAGACTGAAGCTTTCTTT. This gives the protein CSAGYRETEAFF.